This T cell receptor beta chain was sequenced for a study of blood T cell repertoires in COVID-19. V lost 4 bases to trimming and J lost 8 bases, with 13 bases between them. The CDR3 extends over 13 amino acids. Germline V gene sequence: CDR1 SGDLS, CDR2 YYNGEE. Produced via immunoSEQ multiplex PCR; TCRdb's table is partial and in-frame only. The data hold about 44,000 clones, with roughly 84% observed a single time. This TCR was sampled from a woman in her seventies with acute or convalescent COVID-19. Sequenced input: peripheral blood. The V and J genes are TRBV9 and TRBJ1-5; D is unresolved. The CDR3 DNA is TGTGCCAGCAGCTACAGCTCCCAGGAGCCCCAGCATTTT. This codes for CASSYSSQEPQHF. The full variable domain, in which reference TRBV9 and TRBJ1-5 provide the parts outside the CDR3, is DSGVTQTPKHLITATGQRVTLRCSPRSGDLSVYWYQQSLDQGLQFLIQYYNGEERAKGNILERFSAQQFPDLHSELNLSSLELGDSALYFCASSYSSQEPQHFGDGTRLSIL.